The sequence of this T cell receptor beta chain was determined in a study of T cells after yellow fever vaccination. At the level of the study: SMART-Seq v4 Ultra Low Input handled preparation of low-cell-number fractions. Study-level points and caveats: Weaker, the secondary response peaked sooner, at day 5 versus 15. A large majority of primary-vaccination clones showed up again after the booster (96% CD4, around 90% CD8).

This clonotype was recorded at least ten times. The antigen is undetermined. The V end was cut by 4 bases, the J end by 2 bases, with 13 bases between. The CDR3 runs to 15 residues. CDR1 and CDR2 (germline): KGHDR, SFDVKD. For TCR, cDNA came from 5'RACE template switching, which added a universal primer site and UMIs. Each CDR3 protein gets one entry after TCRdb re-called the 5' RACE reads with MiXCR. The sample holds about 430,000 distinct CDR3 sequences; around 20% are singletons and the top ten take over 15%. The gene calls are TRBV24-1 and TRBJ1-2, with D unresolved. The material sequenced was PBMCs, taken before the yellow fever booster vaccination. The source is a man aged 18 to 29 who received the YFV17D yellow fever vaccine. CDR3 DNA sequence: TGTGCCACCAGTGACCGGGCGAGTCCCAACTATGGCTACACCTTC. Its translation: CATSDRASPNYGYTF.